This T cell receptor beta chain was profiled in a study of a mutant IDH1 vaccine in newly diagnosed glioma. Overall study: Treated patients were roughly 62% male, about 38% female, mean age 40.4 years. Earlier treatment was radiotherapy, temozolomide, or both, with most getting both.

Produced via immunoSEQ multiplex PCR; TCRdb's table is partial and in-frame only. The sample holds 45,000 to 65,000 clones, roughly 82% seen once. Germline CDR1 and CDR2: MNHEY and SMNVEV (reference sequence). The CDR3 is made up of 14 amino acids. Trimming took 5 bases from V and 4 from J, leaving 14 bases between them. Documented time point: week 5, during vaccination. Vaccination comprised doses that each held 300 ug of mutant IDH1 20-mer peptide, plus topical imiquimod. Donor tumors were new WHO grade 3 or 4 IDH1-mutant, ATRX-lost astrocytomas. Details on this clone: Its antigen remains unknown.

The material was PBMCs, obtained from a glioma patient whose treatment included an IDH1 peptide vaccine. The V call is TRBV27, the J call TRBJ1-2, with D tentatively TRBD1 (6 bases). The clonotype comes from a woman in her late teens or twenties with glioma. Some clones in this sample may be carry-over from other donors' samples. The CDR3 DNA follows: TGTGCCAGCAGTCTGGACAGCTACTCCTATGGCTACACCTTC. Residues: CASSLDSYSYGYTF.